This T cell receptor (beta chain) is from a study of human T cells and chemical hapten exposure. One entry per CDR3 protein results from TCRdb running MiXCR on the RACE reads. The sample records 50,000 or so distinct CDR3 sequences, about a tenth being singletons. Time point noted: patch test 1, 2 weeks after DPC sensitization. Treatment here: therapeutic diphenylcyclopropenone sensitization with weekly scalp DPC. The receptor's source is a woman aged 50 to 65 with alopecia areata. Some clones in this sample may be carry-over from other donors' samples. This sample comprised whole blood, obtained in connection with sensitization to the hapten diphenylcyclopropenone (DPC).

Written as DNA, the CDR3 is TGCGCCAGCAGCGGTGTCCGGGACGGCTACGAGCAGTACTTC. It is translated as CASSGVRDGYEQYF. The V and J genes are TRBV5-1 and TRBJ2-7; D may match TRBD1 or TRBD2 (5 bases each). Germline values: CDR1 SGHRS, CDR2 YFSETQ. The CDR3 extends over 14 amino acids. Trimming removed 4 bases from V and 3 bases from J, with 14 bases in between. Looking up the rest from reference TRBV5-1 and TRBJ2-7 gives the full variable domain: KAGVTQTPRYLIKTRGQQVTLSCSPISGHRSVSWYQQTPGQGLQFLFEYFSETQRNKGNFPGRFSGRQFSNSRSEMNVSTLELGDSALYLCASSGVRDGYEQYFGPGTRLTVT.